This TCR beta chain was sequenced in a study of cytomegalovirus exposure and HLA in healthy donors (dated by TCRdb to 2015 to 2018). In the study overall: An earlier analysis of about 530 of the donors reported about 300 Gb of sequence data and approximately 120 million unique TCR beta sequences obtained from around 180 million T cells. Approximately 330 gigabases of sequencing data and around 80 million unique TCR sequences made up an early release that covered over 550 HLA-typed donors. Among the roughly 390 genotyped donors, roughly 80% belonged to the genetic ancestry cluster associated with self-reported Caucasian donors. The study aimed to test whether signatures of past pathogen exposure could be identified by cataloging public T cell receptors. Using immunosequencing, the study profiled T cell repertoires from 666 subjects and related those repertoires to cytomegalovirus serostatus. Along with the approximately 650-subject first cohort, a separate validation cohort of about 110 different subjects was used. High-throughput TCR immunosequencing, statistical association of individual TCRs with disease status, and machine learning were combined to predict cytomegalovirus infection status. A later analysis re-examined previously published TCR beta repertoires from over 500 donors and added high-resolution HLA genotyping to investigate patterns of TCR occurrence. The later analysis used no new phenotypic data to find candidate immune exposures, relying instead on TCR beta sequences and their occurrence across donors. To decide whether each TCR beta V gene segment behaved as functional or pseudogenic, an earlier analysis of 587 of the donors relied on high-throughput TCR beta sequencing. Alongside the repertoire data, information on donor age, sex, ethnicity and CMV serostatus was compiled. A later genetic analysis used genome-wide SNP genotypes for 398 of the 666 donors, treating that subset as a discovery cohort. Every repertoire in the discovery cohort had been generated on one and the same sequencing platform. Class I and class II HLA loci were covered by the typing at four-digit resolution. The number of typed donors differed by locus: 629-630 for A, B, C, DRB1 and DQB1; roughly 510 for DQA1; 606 for DPA1; and about 450 for DPB1. Several DR-DQ haplotypes were treated as single units for association and clustering because of strong linkage in the cohort. Across about 370 genotyped donors of the cohort, an average of roughly 230,000 unique TCR beta nucleotide sequences per donor were sequenced, and roughly a sixth of those sequences were non-productive. Points the paper makes about the study in general: Because counts were too low, about 18 rarely observed V segments, including chromosome 9 orphons, were excluded from the earlier analysis of about 500 of the donors. The classifier was reported to diagnose cytomegalovirus status with high specificity and sensitivity in both the original and validation cohorts. A later analysis found that most CMV-associated TCR beta chains appeared HLA-restricted, with HLA associations seemingly driven largely by CMV exposure. A later genetic analysis reported fewer N-insertions in productive TCRs among donors in an Asian-associated ancestry cluster than the roughly 670-donor mean. It was suggested by the authors that the approach could potentially be generalized to other disease states and immunological phenotypes. Linkage disequilibrium might explain the correlated functional status among segregating V segments, but an unknown experimental factor could not be excluded. An association between a missense DCLRE1C variant and V-gene and J-gene trimming of TCR beta chains was found in a later genetic analysis and replicated in an independent cohort. An earlier analysis of roughly 570 of the donors showed that most TCR beta V segments appeared in productive rearrangements either about 87% or about 30% of the time, which broadly matched IMGT annotations. The presence/absence analyses assumed that sequencing depth was roughly uniform across donors, and that assumption may not be true. The cohort was sequenced for TCR beta chains only, and without alpha or paired-chain data the features that could be detected were limited. In a later analysis, TCR association rates were found to vary across HLA loci, with the most associated TCRs seen for DRB1 alleles and the fewest for HLA-C alleles. In a later analysis, some 18,000 TCR beta sequences were associated with specific HLA alleles at a false discovery rate of 0.05. The only immune exposure information available for the cohort was CMV serostatus. A further reported finding was that TCR beta sequences accurately predicted the HLA-A and HLA-B alleles for most subjects in the first cohort. Because the 87-base-pair reads could not distinguish some IMGT-functional V segments, including TRBV6-2 and TRBV6-3, those segments were excluded. Because some donors lacked HLA typing at each locus, the association tests relied only on the typed subset. A group of highly shared sequence variants was considered likely to be a technical artifact of the sequencing pipeline. In a later analysis, HLA-associated TCR beta chains showed more clonal expansion and lower generation probabilities than non-associated chains that were equally common. When HLA alleles, especially DR and DQ, strongly co-occurred, TCR associations were difficult to assign to individual alleles. In vitro tests confirmed that three of the cytomegalovirus-associated TCR beta chains recognize cytomegalovirus antigens. Several of the top co-occurrence clusters appeared to be linked to parvovirus B19, influenza, CMV and Epstein-Barr virus, according to a later analysis. Across donors, most TCR sequences were observed very rarely, whereas some public TCRs were present in many individuals. The study gave a list of 150 to 200 TCR beta chains associated with cytomegalovirus.

This clone was counted between two and nine times. The antigen it recognizes is unknown. No much larger clone exists at a distance of one base, and base qualities are not known. The cohort comprised fewer than 700 healthy bone marrow donors. Cohort members were all nominally healthy when sampled, although unrecorded immune exposures were likely present. The donor was CMV seronegative and was included in the group of a few hundred seronegative cohort members. A peripheral blood sample was provided by each donor, and peripheral blood mononuclear cells were used for TCR beta sequencing. The Qiagen DNeasy Blood Extraction Kit was used to extract genomic DNA from the blood cell samples. Counted from cysteine to phenylalanine, this CDR3 has 12 amino acids. Left in the record is the CDR3 DNA by itself, 36 bases read in frame from the first base. CDR1 and CDR2 were assigned from the germline V gene as SNHLY and FYNNEI. V drops 6 bases and J drops 6 bases, leaving 11 bases in between.

Library preparation employed the immunoSEQ multiplex PCR assay. For the multiplex PCR, a mixture combining 60 forward primers for TCR Vbeta segments and 13 reverse primers for TCR Jbeta segments was used. The CDR3 region of rearranged TCR beta genes was amplified from genomic DNA with a multiplex PCR assay. The Illumina HiSeq System was used to sequence the amplified TCR beta libraries as 87-base-pair reads. The authors' pipeline ran thus. A later analysis counted tens of millions of unique TCR beta chains across the 666 repertoires, and around 12 million of these chains were shared by at least two donors. Raw reads were error-corrected and collapsed into unique sequences with a nearest-neighbor algorithm that merged closely related sequences to remove PCR and sequencing errors. V, D and J gene segments were assigned by aligning CDR3 sequences to IMGT reference sequences. For a sequence to be retained, at least a six-nucleotide match to both a V gene segment and a J gene segment was required. Rearrangements were classified as productive when the CDR3 lacked stop codons and remained in frame with V and J, and all other rearrangements were classified as non-productive. Following IMGT convention, CDR3 was defined as the stretch from the second conserved V-encoded cysteine to the conserved J-encoded phenylalanine. Sequences without an unambiguous match to a single V gene segment were excluded from the earlier analysis of several hundred of the donors. An earlier analysis of fewer than 750 of the donors called V segments functional above 56.7% productive rearrangements and segregating when the between-donor standard deviation exceeded 5%. A statistical classification framework was built for diagnosing cytomegalovirus status from the catalog of TCR beta chain sequences. V and J gene assignment, in a later analysis, came from comparing TCR nucleotide sequences with IMGT/GENE-DB human TR gene sequences. Using the TCRdist pipeline, a later analysis assigned CDR3 sequences along with most-parsimonious VDJ recombination scenarios. In a later analysis, every TCR beta chain was defined by the combination of its CDR3 amino acid sequence and its V-gene family, and reads without a unique V-gene family were dropped. In a later analysis, 450 to 600 highly shared, low-generation-probability nucleotide sequences were removed to address suspected cross-contamination and a sequencing artifact. A later analysis calculated a clonal expansion index for each public chain from normalized within-repertoire ranks of inferred template counts. A later analysis computed generation probabilities with a VDJ recombination model fitted to out-of-frame rearrangements, and checked the results against IGoR. In a later analysis, TCR-TCR, TCR-HLA and TCR-CMV co-occurrence was scored with hypergeometric tests, and a repertoire-size bias correction was applied to TCR pairs. To estimate false discovery rates, a later analysis permuted the HLA or CMV assignments 20 times. In a later analysis, co-occurring TCRs were grouped using DBSCAN, with TCRdist sequence similarity added in when clustering inside HLA-allele-positive subsets. For co-occurrence clustering, repertoires with fewer than 30,000 or more than 120,000 public chains were excluded, along with a handful of repertoires with anomalous nucleotide sharing. Sourced from immuneACCESS, this table was stored by TCRdb with only in-frame sequences that have V and J called. A share of the clones is absent; for the studies checked, an unresolved V gene accounts for under half, and the remainder has no known explanation. That table is the source of V, J and clone size, and D and trimming were worked out from the DNA. The sample has 140,000 or so clones on record, approximately 79% of them singletons. The ten largest clones add up to about 1.7% of the sample.

The chain is assembled from TRBV2 and TRBJ1-1; the D region possibly corresponds to TRBD1 (6 bases align). The sequence was obtained from a woman aged 30 to 39 in good health and CMV-seronegative. Sequencing was performed on PBMCs. At the DNA level, the sequence is TGTGCCAGCAGCGCCACAGGGTCTGAAGCTTTCTTT. It translates to CASSATGSEAFF.